The next 25 T cell receptor beta chains were all read from a single sample in a study of blood T cell repertoires in COVID-19. Produced via immunoSEQ multiplex PCR; TCRdb's table is partial and in-frame only. The data show more than 200,000 clones, around 80% seen once. The sequenced sample consisted of peripheral blood. The receptors derive from a man aged 35 to 55 with active or convalescent COVID-19.

The chain has TRBV11-2 and TRBJ2-7, with TRBD2 matching over 9 bases. Germline V gene data show CDR1 as SGHAT and CDR2 as FQNNGV. The CDR3 is 14 residues long. The V and J ends lost 6 bases and 4 bases, in that order; junction bases with no gene match: 7. The CDR3 bases are TGTGCCAGCAGTCTAGCGGGACTAGGGTACGAGCAGTACTTC. Amino acids: CASSLAGLGYEQYF.

This chain joins TRBV27 and TRBJ1-4, with a tentative D call TRBD1 (6 bases). Germline V CDR1 and CDR2: MNHEY, SMNVEV (reference sequence). The CDR3 runs to 15 residues. V lost 8 bases and J lost 6, with 19 bases in between. The CDR3 region has the DNA TGTGCCAGCCGGACAGTTAGCAGGGGCGATGAAAAACTGTTTTTT. Amino acid sequence: CASRTVSRGDEKLFF.

This clone was seen a few times. The chain recombines TRBV30 with TRBJ1-1; D call uncertain. Germline CDR1 reads GTSNPN; CDR2 reads SVGIG (reference sequence). This CDR3 is 12 amino acids long. The V end was cut by 5 bases, the J end by 1 base, with 8 bases between. In DNA, the CDR3 is TGTGCCTGGGTGAGGGCGAACACTGAAGCTTTCTTT. Amino acids: CAWVRANTEAFF.

The V call is TRBV6-6, the J call TRBJ1-1; 9 nucleotides align to TRBD1. CDR3 size: 16 residues. Trimming took 4 bases from V and 4 from J; bases not matched to a gene: 10. Germline V lookup: CDR1 MNHNY, CDR2 SVGAGI (reference sequence). For the CDR3, the DNA is TGTGCCAGCAGTTTCGCAGCTGACAGGGGGGGCACTGAAGCTTTCTTT. Its translation: CASSFAADRGGTEAFF.

The chain links TRBV29-1 to TRBJ1-2, with D perhaps matching TRBD1 (6 bases). Germline CDR1 reads SQVTM; CDR2 reads ANQGSEA. The CDR3 sequence is 11 residues long. The germline V and J ends were trimmed by 7 bases and 6 bases, with 12 bases remaining between them. CDR3 nucleotides: TGCAGCGGCGGACAGAGGGATGGCTACACCTTC. This gives the protein CSGGQRDGYTF. The variable domain in full, with the rest retrieved from reference TRBV29-1 and TRBJ1-2, is SAVISQKPSRDICQRGTSLTIQCQVDSQVTMMFWYRQQPGQSLTLIATANQGSEATYESGFVIDKFPISRPNLTFSTLTVSNMSPEDSSIYLCSGGQRDGYTFGSGTRLTVV.

The chain combines TRBV29-1 with TRBJ2-7; possible D gene TRBD1, 6 bases. Germline CDR1 is SQVTM and CDR2 is ANQGSEA. Trimming removed 7 bases at V and 3 bases at J, with 22 bases between. The CDR3 sequence is 15 residues long. The CDR3 nucleotides read TGCAGCGCATCACAGGGTCCGGCCTACTTCTACGAGCAGTACTTC. It is translated as CSASQGPAYFYEQYF.

This clone was seen only once. This chain connects TRBV27 to TRBJ1-1; D is unresolved. Germline V CDR1 and CDR2: MNHEY, SMNVEV (reference sequence). There are 16 residues in the CDR3. The V end lost 4 bases, the J end lost 1 base, and 16 bases lay between the germline ends. The CDR3 here is CASSSLMPFSNTEAFF. DNA for the CDR3: TGTGCCAGCAGTTCCCTAATGCCATTTTCGAACACTGAAGCTTTCTTT.

This clone was recorded a few times. V gene TRBV4-1 combines with J gene TRBJ2-7, with D possibly matching TRBD2 (6 bases). The CDR3 extends over 16 amino acids. Germline assignment: CDR1 MGHRA and CDR2 YSYEKL. The V end lost 4 bases, the J end lost 4 bases, and 20 bases lay between the germline ends. Here the CDR3 DNA reads TGCGCCAGCAGCCCCTTCCGGGACTCTGCTCGGTACGAGCAGTACTTC. It translates to CASSPFRDSARYEQYF.

The chain combines TRBV6-4 with TRBJ1-1, with D maybe TRBD1 (5 bases). Germline V gives CDR1 MRHNA, CDR2 SNTAGT. Between the trimmed V and J ends, which lost 9 bases and 5 bases, there was a span of 28 bases. The CDR3 covers 17 residues. The CDR3 coding sequence is TGTGCCAGAGGGCAGGATTTCGGAGAGCAGGGTAGGACTGAAGCTTTCTTT. Its translation is CARGQDFGEQGRTEAFF.

This chain connects TRBV6-4 to TRBJ2-4; possibly TRBD2 for D (7 bases). Between the trimmed V and J ends, which lost 6 bases and 1 base, there was a span of 25 bases. From germline, CDR1 is MRHNA and CDR2 SNTAGT. This CDR3 is 19 amino acids long. The CDR3 region is CASRRGGQVGVSAKNIQYF. CDR3 in DNA: TGTGCCAGCAGAAGGGGGGGGCAGGTTGGTGTTTCGGCCAAAAACATTCAGTACTTC.

The DNA for the CDR3 is TGTGCCAGCAGCTTACGCCAGGGAGGGTCCTACGAGCAGTACTTC. This translates into CASSLRQGGSYEQYF. The rearrangement joins TRBV7-2 to TRBJ2-7; 7 bases agree with TRBD2. In germline, CDR1 is SGHTA, CDR2 FQGNSA. The CDR3 extends over 15 amino acids. J was trimmed by 1 base and V by 2 bases; bases with no gene match: 5. The variable domain in full, completed from reference TRBV7-2 and TRBJ2-7, reads GAGVSQSPSNKVTEKGKDVELRCDPISGHTALYWYRQSLGQGLEFLIYFQGNSAPDKSGLPSDRFSAERTGGSVSTLTIQRTQQEDSAVYLCASSLRQGGSYEQYFGPGTRLTVT.

The rearrangement uses TRBV3-1 (or the pseudogene TRBV3-2) and TRBJ2-1, with 7 nucleotides matching TRBD1. The CDR3 totals 15 residues. CDR1 and CDR2 (germline): LGHDT, YNNKEL (reference sequence). V lost 4 bases, J lost 6 bases, and 9 bases stayed unmatched. The CDR3 nucleotides are TGTGCCAGCAGCCGACAGGGAGATCGCTCCAATGAGCAGTTCTTC. This codes for CASSRQGDRSNEQFF.

V usage is TRBV9 and J usage is TRBJ2-1; 8 nucleotides agree with TRBD2. From germline, CDR1 is SGDLS and CDR2 YYNGEE. J lost 10 bases, V lost 2 bases, and 17 bases had no gene match. The CDR3 spans 17 residues. The CDR3 reads CASSVAPGTSGMREQFF. CDR3 sequence (DNA): TGTGCCAGCAGCGTGGCGCCCGGAACTAGCGGTATGAGGGAGCAGTTCTTC.

The V gene is TRBV11-3, the J gene TRBJ1-3; D not certain. The germline CDR1 and CDR2 sequences are SGHNT and YENEEA. This CDR3 spans 15 amino acids. The V gene lost 0 bases and the J gene lost 0 bases, with 6 bases spanning the gap. The CDR3: CASSLDRFSGNTIYF. CDR3 nucleotides: TGTGCCAGCAGCTTAGACAGGTTCTCTGGAAACACCATATATTTT.

CDR3 amino acids: CASSMGAGATNVLTF. The CDR3 nucleotides read TGTGCCAGTAGTATGGGGGCCGGGGCTACCAACGTCCTGACTTTC. V gene TRBV19 combines with J gene TRBJ2-6; weak D call: TRBD1 (6 bases). The germline V gene encodes CDR1 LNHDA and CDR2 SQIVND (reference sequence). The CDR3 covers 15 residues. The V end was cut by 3 bases, the J end by 8 bases, with 14 bases between.

J is TRBJ1-3 and V is TRBV5-5; no reliable D call. The CDR3 covers 15 residues. Germline CDR1 and CDR2: SGHKS and YYEKEE (reference sequence). The germline V and J ends were trimmed by 1 base and 0 bases, with 8 bases remaining between them. CDR3 region: CASSLRYSSGNTIYF. CDR3 DNA: TGTGCCAGCAGCTTGAGATATAGCTCTGGAAACACCATATATTTT.

The gene calls are TRBV24-1 and TRBJ2-5; tentatively, D is TRBD2 (5 bases). The CDR3 is 14 amino acids. V lost 0 bases and J lost 6, with 10 bases in between. The germline CDR1 and CDR2 sequences are KGHDR and SFDVKD. The CDR3, as DNA: TGTGCCACCAGTGATTTGCAGGACGGGAAGACCCAGTACTTC. As protein: CATSDLQDGKTQYF.

This clone was found once. One end of the junction varies from germline; a read error may be responsible. The rearrangement joins TRBV30 to TRBJ1-1; TRBD1 matches 11 bases. CDR1 is GTSNPN and CDR2 is SVGIG in the germline V gene (reference sequence). The CDR3 spans 15 residues. Here the CDR3 DNA reads TGTGCCTGGGGTGTCCCCAAGGACAGGGGGCCTGAAGCTTTCTTT. This translates into CAWGVPKDRGPEAFF. The full variable domain, rest sourced from reference TRBV30 and TRBJ1-1, is SQTIHQWPATLVQPVGSPLSLECTVEGTSNPNLYWYRQAAGRGLQLLFYSVGIGQISSEVPQNLSASRPQDRQFILSSKKLLLSDSGFYLCAWGVPKDRGPEAFFGQGTRLTVV.

This chain uses TRBV6-5 with TRBJ1-5, with D possibly being TRBD1 (6 bases). Trimming removed 2 bases at V and 3 bases at J, with 8 bases between. The CDR3 spans 14 residues. From germline, CDR1 is MNHEY and CDR2 SVGAGI. The CDR3 protein is CASSYGQLNQPQHF. The CDR3 DNA sequence: TGTGCCAGCAGTTACGGACAGCTCAATCAGCCCCAGCATTTT.

This chain links TRBV9 with TRBJ2-1; the match to TRBD2 covers 9 bases. This CDR3 spans 15 amino acids. Trimming cost V 1 base and J 9 bases; bases outside gene matches: 8. Germline values: CDR1 SGDLS, CDR2 YYNGEE. CDR3 DNA sequence: TGTGCCAGCAGCGTAATTAGCGGGAGTTTCGGTGAGCAGTTCTTC. It encodes CASSVISGSFGEQFF.

The chain couples TRBV5-5 to TRBJ1-1; D might be TRBD1 (5 bases). The V end was cut by 9 bases, the J end by 11 bases, with 23 bases between. From germline, CDR1 is SGHKS and CDR2 YYEKEE (reference sequence). The CDR3 consists of 13 residues. The CDR3 spells CATGNSRGTGAFF. DNA for the CDR3: TGTGCCACCGGCAATTCTAGGGGCACCGGGGCTTTCTTT.

The chain has TRBV6-2 or TRBV6-3 and TRBJ2-7; 12 bases map to TRBD2. Germline CDR1 and CDR2: MNHEY and SVGEGT. The CDR3 has 19 amino acids. Trimming removed 3 bases from V and 2 bases from J; junction bases left unmatched: 14. The DNA for the CDR3 is TGTGCCAGCAGTTATCTCCTCGGGGTGACTAGCGGGAGCACCTACGAGCAGTACTTC. It codes for CASSYLLGVTSGSTYEQYF.

The rearrangement links TRBV7-9 to TRBJ2-7, with 7 bases matching TRBD1. Germline CDR1 reads SEHNR; CDR2 reads FQNEAQ (reference sequence). The V gene end was trimmed by 3 bases and the J gene end by 1 base; junction bases not matched to a gene: 3. This CDR3 has 14 residues. CDR3 loop: CASSFSDRSYEQYF. CDR3 nucleotides: TGTGCCAGCAGCTTTTCGGACAGGTCCTACGAGCAGTACTTC. Looking up the rest from reference TRBV7-9 and TRBJ2-7 gives the full variable domain: DTGVSQNPRHKITKRGQNVTFRCDPISEHNRLYWYRQTLGQGPEFLTYFQNEAQLEKSRLLSDRFSAERPKGSFSTLEIQRTEQGDSAMYLCASSFSDRSYEQYFGPGTRLTVT.

This rearrangement joins TRBV30 to TRBJ1-1; a possible D gene is TRBD1 (5 bases). Deletions cut 1 base from V and 5 bases from J, with 11 bases between. The CDR3 has 13 amino acids. CDR1 and CDR2 from the germline V gene are GTSNPN and SVGIG (reference sequence). The CDR3 is CAWSGQGVTEAFF. The CDR3 DNA sequence: TGTGCCTGGAGTGGGCAGGGTGTGACTGAAGCTTTCTTT.

V is TRBV2 and J is TRBJ2-5, with unresolved D. From germline, CDR1 is SNHLY and CDR2 FYNNEI. There are 15 residues in the CDR3. Deletions cut 3 bases from V and 1 base from J, with 12 bases between. Written as DNA, the CDR3 is TGTGCCAGCAGTGATTCGATGAGCTCCCAAGAGACCCAGTACTTC. It yields the protein CASSDSMSSQETQYF. Drawing the rest from reference TRBV2 and TRBJ2-5, the complete variable domain is EPEVTQTPSHQVTQMGQEVILRCVPISNHLYFYWYRQILGQKVEFLVSFYNNEISEKSEIFDDQFSVERPDGSNFTLKIRSTKLEDSAMYFCASSDSMSSQETQYFGPGTRLLVL.